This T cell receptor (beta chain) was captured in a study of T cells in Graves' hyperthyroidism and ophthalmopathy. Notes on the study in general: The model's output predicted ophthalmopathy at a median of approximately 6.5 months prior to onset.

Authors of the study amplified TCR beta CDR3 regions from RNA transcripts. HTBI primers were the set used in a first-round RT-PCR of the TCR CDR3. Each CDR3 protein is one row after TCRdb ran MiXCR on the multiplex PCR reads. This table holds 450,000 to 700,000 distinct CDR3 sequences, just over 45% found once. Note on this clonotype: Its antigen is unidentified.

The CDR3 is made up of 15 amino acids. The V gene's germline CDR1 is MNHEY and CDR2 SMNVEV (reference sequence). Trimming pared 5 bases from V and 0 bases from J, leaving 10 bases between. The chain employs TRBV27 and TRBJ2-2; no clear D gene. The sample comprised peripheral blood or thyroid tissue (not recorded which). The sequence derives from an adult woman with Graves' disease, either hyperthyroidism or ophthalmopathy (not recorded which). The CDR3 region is CASSHRQANTGELFF. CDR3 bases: TGTGCCAGCAGTCACCGACAAGCGAACACCGGGGAGCTGTTTTTT.